This TCR beta chain was found in a study of T cells in Graves' hyperthyroidism and ophthalmopathy. Germline values: CDR1 MNHEY, CDR2 SVGAGI. CDR3 length: 15 residues. Trimming at V came to 6 bases and at J to 2 bases, leaving 10 bases not matched to a gene. RNA transcripts gave rise to amplified TCR beta CDR3 regions. TCR CDR3 regions were first amplified by RT-PCR with HTBI primers. TCRdb processed the multiplex PCR reads anew with MiXCR; each CDR3 protein has one entry. The table records around 350,000 distinct CDR3 sequences, about a fifth of them present only once. This rearrangement joins TRBV6-5 to TRBJ2-7; 7 bases line up with TRBD1. Input material: blood. This clonotype was sampled from a woman younger than 35 with Graves' hyperthyroidism. The CDR3 nucleotides are TGTGCCAGCAGATTCTCCCGGGACAGCACCTACGAGCAGTACTTC. Amino acids: CASRFSRDSTYEQYF.